This T cell receptor (beta chain) emerged from a study of a mutant IDH1 vaccine in newly diagnosed glioma. Study as a whole: Most patients had received both radiotherapy and temozolomide, the prior options being radiotherapy, temozolomide, or both.

Clones were read by immunoSEQ multiplex PCR, and TCRdb kept only the in-frame ones, dropping some. The repertoire holds under 55,000 clones, roughly 90% seen once, with around 2.2% in the top ten. Time point specified: week 11, during vaccination. Vaccination comprised doses that each held 300 ug of mutant IDH1 20-mer peptide, plus topical imiquimod. The germline V gene encodes CDR1 SEHNR and CDR2 FQNEAQ (reference sequence). The CDR3 runs to 15 residues. The V gene lost 1 base and the J gene lost 2 bases, with 12 bases spanning the gap. Concerning this clone itself: The antigen remains unidentified.

The source material was PBMCs, sampled from a glioma patient whose treatment included an IDH1 peptide vaccine. This clonotype was sampled from a man in his fifties or sixties with glioma. This chain uses TRBV7-9 with TRBJ2-7; D not resolved. CDR3 sequence (DNA): TGTGCCAGCAGCTTAGAGGCAACCCACACCTACGAGCAGTACTTC. Translating it yields CASSLEATHTYEQYF. The variable domain in full, completed from reference TRBV7-9 and TRBJ2-7, reads DTGVSQNPRHKITKRGQNVTFRCDPISEHNRLYWYRQTLGQGPEFLTYFQNEAQLEKSRLLSDRFSAERPKGSFSTLEIQRTEQGDSAMYLCASSLEATHTYEQYFGPGTRLTVT.